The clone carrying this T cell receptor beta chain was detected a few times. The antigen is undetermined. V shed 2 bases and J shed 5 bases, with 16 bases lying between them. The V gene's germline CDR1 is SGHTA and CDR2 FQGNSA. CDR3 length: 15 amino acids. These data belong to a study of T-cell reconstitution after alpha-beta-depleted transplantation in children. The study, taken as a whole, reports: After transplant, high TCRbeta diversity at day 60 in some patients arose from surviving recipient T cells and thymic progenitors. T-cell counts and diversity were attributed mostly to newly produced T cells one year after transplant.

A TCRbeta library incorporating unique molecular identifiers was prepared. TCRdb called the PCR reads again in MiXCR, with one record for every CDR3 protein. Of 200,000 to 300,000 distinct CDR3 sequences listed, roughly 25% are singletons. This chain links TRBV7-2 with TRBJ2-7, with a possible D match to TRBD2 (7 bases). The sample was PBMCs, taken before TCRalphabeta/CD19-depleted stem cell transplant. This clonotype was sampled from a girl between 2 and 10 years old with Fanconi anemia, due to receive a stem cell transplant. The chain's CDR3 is CASSLLGGRIDEQYF. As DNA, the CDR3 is TGTGCCAGCAGCTTATTGGGGGGGCGGATCGACGAGCAGTACTTC.